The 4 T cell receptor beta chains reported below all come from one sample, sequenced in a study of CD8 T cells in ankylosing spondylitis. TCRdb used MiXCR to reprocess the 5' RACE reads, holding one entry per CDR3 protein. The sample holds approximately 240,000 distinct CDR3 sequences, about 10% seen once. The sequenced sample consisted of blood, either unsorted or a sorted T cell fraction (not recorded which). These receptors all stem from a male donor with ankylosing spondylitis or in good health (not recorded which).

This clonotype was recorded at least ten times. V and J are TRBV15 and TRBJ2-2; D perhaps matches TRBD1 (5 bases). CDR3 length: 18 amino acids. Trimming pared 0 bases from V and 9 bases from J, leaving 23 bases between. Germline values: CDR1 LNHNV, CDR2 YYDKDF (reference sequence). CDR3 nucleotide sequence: TGTGCCACCAGCAGAGACCAGGGCAGGGTATATGGAGAGAGGGAGCTGTTTTTT. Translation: CATSRDQGRVYGERELFF.

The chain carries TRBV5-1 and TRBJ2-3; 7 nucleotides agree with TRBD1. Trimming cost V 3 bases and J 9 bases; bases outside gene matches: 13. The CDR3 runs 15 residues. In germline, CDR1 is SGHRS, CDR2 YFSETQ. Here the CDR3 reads CASSSSDRARLTQYF. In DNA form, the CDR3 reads TGCGCCAGCAGCTCCTCTGACAGGGCACGACTAACGCAGTATTTT.

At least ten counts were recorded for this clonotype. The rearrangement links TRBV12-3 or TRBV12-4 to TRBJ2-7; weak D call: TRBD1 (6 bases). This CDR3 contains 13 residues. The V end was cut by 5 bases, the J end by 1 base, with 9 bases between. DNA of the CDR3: TGTGCCAGCAGTAGGGACACGTCCTACGAGCAGTACTTC. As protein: CASSRDTSYEQYF.

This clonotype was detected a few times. CDR3 in amino acids: CSATRGTNTEAFF. CDR3 sequence (DNA): TGCAGCGCTACCAGGGGAACGAACACTGAAGCTTTCTTT. The chain couples TRBV29-1 to TRBJ1-1, with D perhaps TRBD1 (6 bases). The V gene lost 7 bases and the J gene lost 1 base, with 13 bases spanning the gap. The germline gives CDR1 SQVTM, CDR2 ANQGSEA. The CDR3 is made up of 13 amino acids.